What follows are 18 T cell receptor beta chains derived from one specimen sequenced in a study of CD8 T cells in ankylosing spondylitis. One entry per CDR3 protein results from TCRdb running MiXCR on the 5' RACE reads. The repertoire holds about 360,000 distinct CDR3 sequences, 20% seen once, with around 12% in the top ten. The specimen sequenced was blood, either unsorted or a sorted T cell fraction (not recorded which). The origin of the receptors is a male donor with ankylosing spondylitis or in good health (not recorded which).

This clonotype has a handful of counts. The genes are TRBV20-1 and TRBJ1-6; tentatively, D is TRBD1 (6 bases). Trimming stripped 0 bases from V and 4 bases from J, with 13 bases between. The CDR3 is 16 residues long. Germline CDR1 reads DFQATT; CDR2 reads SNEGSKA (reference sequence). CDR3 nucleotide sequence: TGCAGTGCTAGAGATTCCCAGGGGCGTTATAATTCACCCCTCCACTTT. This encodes CSARDSQGRYNSPLHF.

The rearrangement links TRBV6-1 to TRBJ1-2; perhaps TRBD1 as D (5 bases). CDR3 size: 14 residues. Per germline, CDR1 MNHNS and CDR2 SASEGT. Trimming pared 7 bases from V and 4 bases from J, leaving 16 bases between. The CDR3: CASTEGGAIYGYTF. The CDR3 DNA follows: TGTGCCAGCACCGAGGGAGGGGCAATCTATGGCTACACCTTC.

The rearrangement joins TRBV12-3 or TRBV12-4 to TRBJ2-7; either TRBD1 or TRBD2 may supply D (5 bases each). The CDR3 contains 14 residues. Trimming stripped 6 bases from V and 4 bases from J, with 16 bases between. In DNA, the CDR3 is TGTGCCAGCAGGGGGACCGACTTTAATTACGAGCAGTACTTC. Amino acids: CASRGTDFNYEQYF.

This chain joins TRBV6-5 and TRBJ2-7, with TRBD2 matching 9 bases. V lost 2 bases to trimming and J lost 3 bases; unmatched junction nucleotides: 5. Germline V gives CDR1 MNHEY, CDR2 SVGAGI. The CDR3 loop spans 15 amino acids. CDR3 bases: TGTGCCAGCAGTTACGGTTCAGCGGGGGGCTACGAGCAGTACTTC. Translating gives CASSYGSAGGYEQYF.

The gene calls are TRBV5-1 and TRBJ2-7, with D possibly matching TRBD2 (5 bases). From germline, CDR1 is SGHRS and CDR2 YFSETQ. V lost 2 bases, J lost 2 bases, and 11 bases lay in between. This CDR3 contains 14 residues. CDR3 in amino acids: CASSLRLGTYEQYF. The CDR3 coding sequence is TGCGCCAGCAGCTTAAGACTCGGGACCTACGAGCAGTACTTC.

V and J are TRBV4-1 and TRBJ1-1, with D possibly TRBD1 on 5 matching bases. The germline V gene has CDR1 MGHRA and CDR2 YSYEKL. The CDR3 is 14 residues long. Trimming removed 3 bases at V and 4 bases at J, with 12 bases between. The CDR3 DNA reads TGCGCCAGCAGCCACTCAACAGGATTCACTGAAGCTTTCTTT. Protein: CASSHSTGFTEAFF.

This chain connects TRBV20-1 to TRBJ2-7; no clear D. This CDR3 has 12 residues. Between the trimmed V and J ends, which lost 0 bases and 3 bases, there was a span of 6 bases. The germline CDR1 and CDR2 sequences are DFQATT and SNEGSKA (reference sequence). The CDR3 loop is CSARDMDYEQYF. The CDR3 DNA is TGCAGTGCTAGAGATATGGACTACGAGCAGTACTTC.

CDR3 sequence reads: CASSADYTQYF. DNA for the CDR3: TGTGCCAGCAGCGCGGACTATACGCAGTATTTT. The chain is built from TRBV7-2 and TRBJ2-3, with D perhaps matching TRBD2 (5 bases). Deletions cut 5 bases from V and 7 bases from J, with 7 bases between. Germline CDR1 reads SGHTA; CDR2 reads FQGNSA. This CDR3 has 11 amino acids.

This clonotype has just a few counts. This CDR3 is CSVDGRGGRETQYF. Here the CDR3 DNA reads TGCAGCGTTGATGGTCGGGGGGGGCGGGAGACCCAGTACTTC. V gene TRBV29-1 combines with J gene TRBJ2-5; 8 positions agree with TRBD2. The germline gives CDR1 SQVTM, CDR2 ANQGSEA. With V trimmed by 3 bases and J by 5 bases, 8 bases remained unmatched. The CDR3 consists of 14 residues.

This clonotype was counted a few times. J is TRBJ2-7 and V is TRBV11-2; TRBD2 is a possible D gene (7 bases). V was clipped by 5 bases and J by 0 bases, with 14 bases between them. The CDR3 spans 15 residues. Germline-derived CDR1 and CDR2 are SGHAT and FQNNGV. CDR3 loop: CASSLVGGASYEQYF. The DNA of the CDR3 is TGTGCCAGCAGCCTTGTGGGGGGGGCCTCCTACGAGCAGTACTTC.

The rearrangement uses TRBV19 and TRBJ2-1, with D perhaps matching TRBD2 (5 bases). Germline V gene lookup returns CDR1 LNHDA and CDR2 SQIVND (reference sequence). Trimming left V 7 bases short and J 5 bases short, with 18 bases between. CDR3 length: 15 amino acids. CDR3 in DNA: TGTGCCAGTACCCCGGGCGGGTCCCTAAACAATGAGCAGTTCTTC. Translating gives CASTPGGSLNNEQFF.

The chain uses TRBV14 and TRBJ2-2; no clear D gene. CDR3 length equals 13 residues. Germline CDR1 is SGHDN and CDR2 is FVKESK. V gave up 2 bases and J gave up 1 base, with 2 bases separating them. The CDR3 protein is CASSQLNTGELFF. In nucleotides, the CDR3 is TGTGCCAGCAGCCAACTGAACACCGGGGAGCTGTTTTTT.

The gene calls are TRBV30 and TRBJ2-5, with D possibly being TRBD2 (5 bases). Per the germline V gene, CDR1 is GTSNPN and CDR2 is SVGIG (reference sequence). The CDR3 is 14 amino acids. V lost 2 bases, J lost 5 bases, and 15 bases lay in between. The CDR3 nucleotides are TGTGCCTGGAGTTACACCGGGCCGGGGGAGACCCAGTACTTC. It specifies CAWSYTGPGETQYF.

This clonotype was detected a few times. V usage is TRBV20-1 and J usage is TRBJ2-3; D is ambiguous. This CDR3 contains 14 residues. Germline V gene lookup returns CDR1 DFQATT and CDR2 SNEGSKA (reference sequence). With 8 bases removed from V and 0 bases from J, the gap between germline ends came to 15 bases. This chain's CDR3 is CSPGPETSTDTQYF. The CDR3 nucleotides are TGCAGTCCCGGCCCCGAGACTAGCACAGATACGCAGTATTTT.

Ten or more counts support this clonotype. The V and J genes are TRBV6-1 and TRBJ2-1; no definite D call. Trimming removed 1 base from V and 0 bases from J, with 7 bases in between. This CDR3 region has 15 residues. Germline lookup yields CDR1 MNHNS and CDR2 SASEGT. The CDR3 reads CASSEVAGSYNEQFF. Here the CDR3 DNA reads TGTGCCAGCAGTGAAGTAGCCGGCTCCTACAATGAGCAGTTCTTC.

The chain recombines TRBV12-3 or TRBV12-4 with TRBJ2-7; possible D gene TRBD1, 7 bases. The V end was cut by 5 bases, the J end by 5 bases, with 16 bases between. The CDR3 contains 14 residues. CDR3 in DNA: TGTGCCAGCAGTAGGTGGCGGGACAGCCACGAGCAGTACTTC. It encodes CASSRWRDSHEQYF.

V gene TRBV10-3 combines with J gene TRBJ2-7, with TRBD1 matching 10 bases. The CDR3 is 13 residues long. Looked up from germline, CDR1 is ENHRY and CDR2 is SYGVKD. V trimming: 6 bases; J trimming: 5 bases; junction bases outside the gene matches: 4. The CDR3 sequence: CAIRRGTGDEQYF. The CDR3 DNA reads TGTGCCATCAGGAGGGGGACAGGGGACGAGCAGTACTTC.

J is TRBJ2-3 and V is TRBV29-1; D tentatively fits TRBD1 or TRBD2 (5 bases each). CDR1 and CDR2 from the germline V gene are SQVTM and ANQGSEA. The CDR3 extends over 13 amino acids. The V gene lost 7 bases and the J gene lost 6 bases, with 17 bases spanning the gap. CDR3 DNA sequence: TGCAGCGGTCTCGACGGGGCAGAGGATACGCAGTATTTT. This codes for CSGLDGAEDTQYF.